These T cell receptor beta chains were read from a single sample in a study of blood T cell repertoires in COVID-19. Data came from immunoSEQ multiplex PCR; TCRdb stores just in-frame clones and leaves some out. Counted here are approximately 84,000 clones, 75% to 85% occurring once; the ten biggest clones make up 25% to 35%. The sample was peripheral blood. These receptor sequences come from an elderly woman with acute or convalescent COVID-19. Both conserved end residues are part of each CDR3. The order of the fields is D gene, clone size, V gene, J gene, CDR3 DNA, CDR3 protein. A D gene is named only where the DNA matches it firmly. Only some rows state a clone size, as once, few, many or a class for expanded clones.

D: .
size: .
V: TRBV18
J: TRBJ2-3
DNA: TGTGCCAGCTCACCACTCAATTCGGCGACAAAGGTCCCCGATACGCAGTATTTT
CDR3: CASSPLNSATKVPDTQYF

D: TRBD2
size: .
V: TRBV7-2
J: TRBJ2-1
DNA: TGTGCCAGCAGTAAGTTAGCGGGAGCCAATGAGCAGTTCTTC
CDR3: CASSKLAGANEQFF

D: .
size: few
V: TRBV18
J: TRBJ2-7
DNA: TGTGCCAGCTCACCAAGCACGAACGAGCAGTACTTC
CDR3: CASSPSTNEQYF

D: .
size: .
V: TRBV19
J: TRBJ1-6
DNA: TGTGCCAGTAGTTTGAAAACAGGGCAAGATTCACCCCTCCACTTT
CDR3: CASSLKTGQDSPLHF

D: .
size: .
V: TRBV4-1
J: TRBJ2-1
DNA: TGCGCCAGCAGCCAAGTCGGTAGCTTCTACAATGAGCAGTTCTTC
CDR3: CASSQVGSFYNEQFF

D: TRBD2
size: .
V: TRBV5-6
J: TRBJ2-7
DNA: TGTGCCAGCAGGTCGGGATTCCTAGCGGAGACCTACGAGCAGTACTTC
CDR3: CASRSGFLAETYEQYF

D: TRBD2
size: .
V: TRBV5-4
J: TRBJ2-1
DNA: TGTGCCAGCTCCCCGGCCTGGAGCGGGAGCAATGAGCAGTTCTTC
CDR3: CASSPAWSGSNEQFF

D: .
size: once
V: TRBV7-6
J: TRBJ1-3
DNA: TGTGCCAGCAGCTTAGGCGGCGCCTCTGGAAACACCATATATTTT
CDR3: CASSLGGASGNTIYF

D: TRBD2
size: few
V: TRBV11-2
J: TRBJ2-2
DNA: TGTGCCAGCAGCTTGCCTCCCGGACTAGTTTCCGGGGAGCTGTTTTTT
CDR3: CASSLPPGLVSGELFF

D: .
size: few
V: TRBV4-2
J: TRBJ2-5
DNA: TGTGCCAGCAGCCAGGAGGAGGGTAGCGGCCTTTGGGCCCAGTACTTC
CDR3: CASSQEEGSGLWAQYF

D: .
size: .
V: TRBV2
J: TRBJ2-7
DNA: TGTGCCAGCCCCAAACCGGACAGCTCCTACGAGCAGTACTTC
CDR3: CASPKPDSSYEQYF

D: .
size: .
V: TRBV11-3
J: TRBJ2-7
DNA: TGTGCCAGCAGCTCACAGGGTCACGAGCAGTACTTC
CDR3: CASSSQGHEQYF

D: TRBD1
size: .
V: TRBV5-1
J: TRBJ1-2
DNA: TGCGCCAGCAGCAAGCGAACAGGGGGCGCCGGCTATGGCTACACCTTC
CDR3: CASSKRTGGAGYGYTF

D: TRBD1
size: .
V: TRBV29-1
J: TRBJ2-7
DNA: TGCAGCGTTGAAGCCCGGACAGGAGTCCACGAGCAGTACTTC
CDR3: CSVEARTGVHEQYF

D: TRBD1
size: .
V: TRBV3-1/TRBV3-2
J: TRBJ2-5
DNA: TGTGCCAGCAGCCAAGGCGCAGGCAGGGGGTTGCAAGAGACCCAGTACTTC
CDR3: CASSQGAGRGLQETQYF

D: .
size: .
V: TRBV19
J: TRBJ2-3
DNA: TGTGCCACCGCGAGAGATACGCAGTATTTT
CDR3: CATARDTQYF

D: .
size: .
V: TRBV7-3
J: TRBJ2-3
DNA: TGTGCCAGCAGTCGCGGGACAGATACGCAGTATTTT
CDR3: CASSRGTDTQYF

D: .
size: .
V: TRBV6-2/TRBV6-3
J: TRBJ1-2
DNA: TGTGCCAGCAGTTACTCGACAGGACGGGTTGGAGGCTACACCTTC
CDR3: CASSYSTGRVGGYTF

D: TRBD1
size: .
V: TRBV5-5
J: TRBJ2-7
DNA: TGTGCCAGCAGCTTGGGTGGACAGGGATTCTACGAGCAGTACTTC
CDR3: CASSLGGQGFYEQYF

D: .
size: .
V: TRBV24-1
J: TRBJ2-6
DNA: TGTGCCACCAGTGATTCGGACTACTCTGGGGCCAACGTCCTGACTTTC
CDR3: CATSDSDYSGANVLTF

D: .
size: .
V: TRBV7-8
J: TRBJ2-1
DNA: TGTGCCAGCAGCCTAAACAATGAGCAGTTCTTC
CDR3: CASSLNNEQFF

D: .
size: .
V: TRBV7-9
J: TRBJ1-1
DNA: TGTGCCAGCAGCGCCTACCGATTCTTGAACACTGAAGCTTTCTTT
CDR3: CASSAYRFLNTEAFF

D: TRBD2
size: once
V: TRBV19
J: TRBJ2-1
DNA: TGTGCCAGTAGTTCATACGGGGGGGTCTCCTACAATGAGCAGTTCTTC
CDR3: CASSSYGGVSYNEQFF

D: TRBD1
size: .
V: TRBV19
J: TRBJ1-5
DNA: TGTGCCAGTAGTCCCGGGACAGTGCATCAGCCCCAGCATTTT
CDR3: CASSPGTVHQPQHF

D: .
size: once
V: TRBV19
J: TRBJ2-7
DNA: TGTGCCAGTAGTATAGCCAGGGGCTACGAGCAGTACTTC
CDR3: CASSIARGYEQYF

D: TRBD1
size: .
V: TRBV6-2/TRBV6-3
J: TRBJ2-7
DNA: TGTGCCAGCAGTAGGCCGGGACAGGGGAGGGTCGAGCAGTACTTC
CDR3: CASSRPGQGRVEQYF

D: .
size: .
V: TRBV9
J: TRBJ1-4
DNA: TGTGCCAGCAATCAACAGGGTGCTAATGAAAAACTGTTTTTT
CDR3: CASNQQGANEKLFF

D: .
size: .
V: TRBV5-4
J: TRBJ2-3
DNA: TGTGCCAGCAGCCCAGGGGACCCAGATACGCAGTATTTT
CDR3: CASSPGDPDTQYF

D: TRBD2
size: .
V: TRBV7-2
J: TRBJ2-3
DNA: TGTGCCAGCAGCTTAGATGTCGGGAGGGCCGTTACAGATACGCAGTATTTT
CDR3: CASSLDVGRAVTDTQYF

D: TRBD2
size: .
V: TRBV7-2
J: TRBJ2-1
DNA: TGTGCCAGCAGCTTAGGCCTAGCGGGAGTGGGAGAGCAGTTCTTC
CDR3: CASSLGLAGVGEQFF

D: .
size: .
V: TRBV24-1
J: TRBJ2-1
DNA: TGTGCCACCAATGCGGGTAGCTCCTACAATGAGCAGTTCTTC
CDR3: CATNAGSSYNEQFF

D: TRBD2
size: .
V: TRBV9
J: TRBJ2-1
DNA: TGTGCCAGCAGCACTCGGACTAGCGGGTTCTACAATGAGCAGTTCTTC
CDR3: CASSTRTSGFYNEQFF

D: .
size: once
V: TRBV4-1
J: TRBJ1-1
DNA: TGCGCCAGCAGCCAAGATTGGGGCAGGGTCACTGAAGCTTTCTTT
CDR3: CASSQDWGRVTEAFF

D: .
size: .
V: TRBV12-3/TRBV12-4
J: TRBJ1-4
DNA: TGTGCCAGCAGGCACAACAATAATGAAAAACTGTTTTTT
CDR3: CASRHNNNEKLFF

D: .
size: .
V: TRBV4-1
J: TRBJ2-5
DNA: TGCGCCAGCAGCCAAGTGGGCAGGCGCGAGACCCAGTACTTC
CDR3: CASSQVGRRETQYF

D: TRBD2
size: once
V: TRBV7-8
J: TRBJ2-3
DNA: TGTGCCAGCAGGGCCGCCGGGACTAGCGGCCTGGGTGGTACGCAGTATTTT
CDR3: CASRAAGTSGLGGTQYF

D: TRBD2
size: .
V: TRBV28
J: TRBJ2-7
DNA: TGTGCCAGCATCCCGGGACTAGCGGGAGTGGTATCCTACGAGCAGTACTTC
CDR3: CASIPGLAGVVSYEQYF

D: TRBD2
size: .
V: TRBV5-1
J: TRBJ2-1
DNA: TGCGCCAGCAGCCTAGCGGATTACAATGAGCAGTTCTTC
CDR3: CASSLADYNEQFF

D: TRBD1
size: .
V: TRBV28
J: TRBJ2-7
DNA: TGTGCCAGCACCACAGGGGGCCCCTACGAGCAGTACTTC
CDR3: CASTTGGPYEQYF

D: TRBD2
size: few
V: TRBV27
J: TRBJ2-3
DNA: TGTGCCAGCAGTCCGGGGGGGACCACAACAGATACGCAGTATTTT
CDR3: CASSPGGTTTDTQYF

D: .
size: .
V: TRBV3-1/TRBV3-2
J: TRBJ2-1
DNA: TGTGCCAGCAGCCCACAATACGATGAGCAGTTCTTC
CDR3: CASSPQYDEQFF

D: .
size: once
V: TRBV28
J: TRBJ2-3
DNA: TGTGCCAGCAGTTTATTCTCCCCGGCAGGGGAGCCAGATACGCAGTATTTT
CDR3: CASSLFSPAGEPDTQYF

D: .
size: .
V: TRBV4-2
J: TRBJ2-7
DNA: TGTGCCAGCAGCCAAGATCTCGGTACCTACTACGAGCAGTACTTC
CDR3: CASSQDLGTYYEQYF

D: .
size: .
V: TRBV19
J: TRBJ1-1
DNA: TGTGCCAGTAGTAGGATTGGTAGGGGCAGGAACACTGAAGCTTTCTTT
CDR3: CASSRIGRGRNTEAFF

D: TRBD2
size: .
V: TRBV7-2
J: TRBJ2-2
DNA: TGTGCCAGCAACAAAATGGGGGGACTAGCGGGACCGAACACCGGGGAGCTGTTTTTT
CDR3: CASNKMGGLAGPNTGELFF

D: .
size: .
V: TRBV6-5
J: TRBJ2-3
DNA: TGTGCCAGCCGACAGTCGGCGAGCACAGATACGCAGTATTTT
CDR3: CASRQSASTDTQYF

D: .
size: .
V: TRBV5-1
J: TRBJ2-1
DNA: TGCGCCAGCAGCTTGGTATCCTACAATGAGCAGTTCTTC
CDR3: CASSLVSYNEQFF

D: TRBD2
size: .
V: TRBV7-7
J: TRBJ2-5
DNA: TGTGCTAGCAGCTTACTGGGACTAGAGGGGGAGACCCAGTACTTC
CDR3: CASSLLGLEGETQYF

D: TRBD1
size: .
V: TRBV18
J: TRBJ2-5
DNA: TGTGCCAGCTCGACAGGGGAAGAGACCCAGTACTTC
CDR3: CASSTGEETQYF